This T cell receptor beta chain was recorded in a study of blood T cell repertoires in COVID-19. The germline V gene encodes CDR1 KGHSH and CDR2 LQKENI. This CDR3 spans 16 amino acids. V was pared by 3 bases and J by 0 bases, with 13 bases between. Authors' data handling: Reference gene primer amplification gave nucleated cell count estimates. TCRdb's table, derived via immunoSEQ multiplex PCR, lists solely in-frame clones and lacks some. V and J calls and clone size are as listed in that table; D and trimming were resolved from the DNA. Counted here are some 200,000 clones, around four fifths occurring once; the ten biggest clones make up about 10%.

The V and J genes are TRBV18 and TRBJ2-3; D is perhaps TRBD2 (6 bases). Sequenced sample: peripheral blood. This clonotype was obtained from an elderly woman with COVID-19, enrolled during active disease. As DNA, the CDR3 is TGTGCCAGCTCACCGCCGGGACTGAAAAGCACAGATACGCAGTATTTT. It translates to CASSPPGLKSTDTQYF.